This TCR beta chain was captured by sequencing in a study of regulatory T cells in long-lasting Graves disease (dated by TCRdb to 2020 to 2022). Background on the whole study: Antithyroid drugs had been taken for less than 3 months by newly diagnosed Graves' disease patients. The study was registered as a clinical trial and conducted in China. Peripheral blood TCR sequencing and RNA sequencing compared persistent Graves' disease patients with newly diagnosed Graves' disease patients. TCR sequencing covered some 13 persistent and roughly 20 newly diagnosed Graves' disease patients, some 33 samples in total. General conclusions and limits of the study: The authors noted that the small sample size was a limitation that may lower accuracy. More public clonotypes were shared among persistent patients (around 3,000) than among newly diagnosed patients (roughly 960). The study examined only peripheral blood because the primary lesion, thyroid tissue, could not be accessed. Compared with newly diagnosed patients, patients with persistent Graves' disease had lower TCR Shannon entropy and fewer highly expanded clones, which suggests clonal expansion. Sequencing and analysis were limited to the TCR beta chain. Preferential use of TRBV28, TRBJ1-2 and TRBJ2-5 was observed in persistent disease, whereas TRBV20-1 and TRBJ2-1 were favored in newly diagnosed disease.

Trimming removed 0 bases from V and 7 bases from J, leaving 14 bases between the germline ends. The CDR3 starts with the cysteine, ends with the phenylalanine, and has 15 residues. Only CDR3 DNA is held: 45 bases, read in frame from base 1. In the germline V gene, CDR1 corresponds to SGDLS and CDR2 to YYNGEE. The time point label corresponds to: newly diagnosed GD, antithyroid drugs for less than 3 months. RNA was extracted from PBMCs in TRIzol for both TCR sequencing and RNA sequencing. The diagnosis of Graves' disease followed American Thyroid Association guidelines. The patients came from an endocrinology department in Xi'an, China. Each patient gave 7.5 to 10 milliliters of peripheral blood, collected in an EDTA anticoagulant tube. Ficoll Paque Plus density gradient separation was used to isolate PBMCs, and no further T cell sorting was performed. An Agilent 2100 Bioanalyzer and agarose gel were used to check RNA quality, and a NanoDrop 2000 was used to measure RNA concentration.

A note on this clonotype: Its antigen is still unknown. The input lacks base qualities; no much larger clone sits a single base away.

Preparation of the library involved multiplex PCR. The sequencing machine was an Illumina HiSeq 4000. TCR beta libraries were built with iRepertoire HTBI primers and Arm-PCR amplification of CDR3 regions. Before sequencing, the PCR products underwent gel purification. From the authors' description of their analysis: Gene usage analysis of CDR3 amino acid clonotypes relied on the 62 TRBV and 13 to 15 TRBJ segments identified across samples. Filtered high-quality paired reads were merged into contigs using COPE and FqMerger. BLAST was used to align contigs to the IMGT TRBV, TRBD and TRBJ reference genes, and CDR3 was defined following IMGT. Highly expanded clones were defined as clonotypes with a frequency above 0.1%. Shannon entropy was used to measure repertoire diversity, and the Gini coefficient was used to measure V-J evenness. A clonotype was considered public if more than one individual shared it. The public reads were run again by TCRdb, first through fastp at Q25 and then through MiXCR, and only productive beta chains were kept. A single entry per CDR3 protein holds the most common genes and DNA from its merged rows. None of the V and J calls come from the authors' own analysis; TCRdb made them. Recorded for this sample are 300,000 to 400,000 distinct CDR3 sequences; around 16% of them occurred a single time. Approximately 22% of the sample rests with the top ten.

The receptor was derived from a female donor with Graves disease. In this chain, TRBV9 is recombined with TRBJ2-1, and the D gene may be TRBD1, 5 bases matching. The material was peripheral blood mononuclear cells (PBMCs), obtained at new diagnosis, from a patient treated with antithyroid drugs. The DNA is TGTGCCAGCAGCGTAGGTAAGGGCAGGGCTAATGAGCAGTTCTTC. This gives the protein CASSVGKGRANEQFF.